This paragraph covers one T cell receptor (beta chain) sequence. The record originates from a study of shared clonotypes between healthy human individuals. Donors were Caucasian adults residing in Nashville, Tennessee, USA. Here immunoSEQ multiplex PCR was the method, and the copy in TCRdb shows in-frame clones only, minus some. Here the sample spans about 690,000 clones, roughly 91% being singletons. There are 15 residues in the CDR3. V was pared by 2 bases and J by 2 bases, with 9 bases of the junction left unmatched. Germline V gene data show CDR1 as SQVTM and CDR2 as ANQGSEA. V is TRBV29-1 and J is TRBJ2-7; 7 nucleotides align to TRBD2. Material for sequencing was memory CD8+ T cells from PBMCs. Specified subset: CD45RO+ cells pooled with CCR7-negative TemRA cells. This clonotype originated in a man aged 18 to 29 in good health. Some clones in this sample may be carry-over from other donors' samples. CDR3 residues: CSVETRLAGTYEQYF. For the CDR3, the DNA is TGCAGCGTTGAAACCAGACTAGCTGGGACCTACGAGCAGTACTTC.